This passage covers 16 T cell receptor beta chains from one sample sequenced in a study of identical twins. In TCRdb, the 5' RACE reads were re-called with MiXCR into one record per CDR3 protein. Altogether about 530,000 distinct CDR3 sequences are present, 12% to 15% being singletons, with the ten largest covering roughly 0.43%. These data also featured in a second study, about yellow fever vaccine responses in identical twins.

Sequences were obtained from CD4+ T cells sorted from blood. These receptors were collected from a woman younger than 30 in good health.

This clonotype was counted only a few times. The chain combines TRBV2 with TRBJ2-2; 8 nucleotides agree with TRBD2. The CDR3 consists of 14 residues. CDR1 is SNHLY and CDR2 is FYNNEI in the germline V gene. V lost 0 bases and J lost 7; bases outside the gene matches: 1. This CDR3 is CASSEASGVGELFF. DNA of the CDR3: TGTGCCAGCAGTGAAGCTAGCGGGGTCGGGGAGCTGTTTTTT. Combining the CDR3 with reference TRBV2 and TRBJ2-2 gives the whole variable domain EPEVTQTPSHQVTQMGQEVILRCVPISNHLYFYWYRQILGQKVEFLVSFYNNEISEKSEIFDDQFSVERPDGSNFTLKIRSTKLEDSAMYFCASSEASGVGELFFGEGSRLTVL.

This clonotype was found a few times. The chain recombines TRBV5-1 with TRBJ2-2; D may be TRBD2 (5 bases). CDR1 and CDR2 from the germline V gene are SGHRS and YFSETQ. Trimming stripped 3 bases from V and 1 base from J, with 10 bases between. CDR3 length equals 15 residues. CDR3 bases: TGCGCCAGCAGCTCCCCGGGGATGAACACCGGGGAGCTGTTTTTT. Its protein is CASSSPGMNTGELFF.

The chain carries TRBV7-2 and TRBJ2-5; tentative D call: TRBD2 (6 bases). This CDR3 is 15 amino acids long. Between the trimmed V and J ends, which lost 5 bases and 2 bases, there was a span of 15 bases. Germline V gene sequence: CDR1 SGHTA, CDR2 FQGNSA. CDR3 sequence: CASSKLGGGQETQYF. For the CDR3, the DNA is TGTGCCAGCAGCAAACTGGGGGGTGGACAAGAGACCCAGTACTTC.

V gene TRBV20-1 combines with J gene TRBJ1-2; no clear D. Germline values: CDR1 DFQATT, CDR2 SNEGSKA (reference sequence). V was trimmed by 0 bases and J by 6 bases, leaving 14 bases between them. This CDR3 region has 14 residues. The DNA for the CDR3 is TGCAGTGCTAGAGATCTGTCCGGGGTAGATGGCTACACCTTC. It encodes CSARDLSGVDGYTF.

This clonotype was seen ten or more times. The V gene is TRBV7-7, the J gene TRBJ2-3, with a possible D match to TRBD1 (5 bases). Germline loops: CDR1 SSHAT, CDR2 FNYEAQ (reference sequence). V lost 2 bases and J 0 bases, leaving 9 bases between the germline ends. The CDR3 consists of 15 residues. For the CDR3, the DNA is TGTGCCAGCAGCTTATCACCAGGGAGCACAGATACGCAGTATTTT. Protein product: CASSLSPGSTDTQYF.

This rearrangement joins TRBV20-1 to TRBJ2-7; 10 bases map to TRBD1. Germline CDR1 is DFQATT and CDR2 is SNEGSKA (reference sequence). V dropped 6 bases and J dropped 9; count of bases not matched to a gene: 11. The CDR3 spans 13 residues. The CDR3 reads CSATGTGVSLQYF. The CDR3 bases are TGCAGTGCAACCGGGACAGGGGTTTCCTTGCAGTACTTC.

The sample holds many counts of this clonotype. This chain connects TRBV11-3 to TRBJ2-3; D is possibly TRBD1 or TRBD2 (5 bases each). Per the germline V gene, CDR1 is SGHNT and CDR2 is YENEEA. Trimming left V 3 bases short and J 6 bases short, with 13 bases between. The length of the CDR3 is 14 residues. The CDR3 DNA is TGTGCCAGCAGCTTGGGGGAAGCGAGGGATACGCAGTATTTT. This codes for CASSLGEARDTQYF.

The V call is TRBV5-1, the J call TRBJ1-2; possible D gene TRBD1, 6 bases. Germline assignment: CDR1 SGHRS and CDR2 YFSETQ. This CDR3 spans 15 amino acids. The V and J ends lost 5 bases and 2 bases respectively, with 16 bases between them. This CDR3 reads CASRVNGQINYGYTF. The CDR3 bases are TGCGCCAGCAGAGTAAATGGACAGATAAACTATGGCTACACCTTC. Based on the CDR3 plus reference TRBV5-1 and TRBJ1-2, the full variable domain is KAGVTQTPRYLIKTRGQQVTLSCSPISGHRSVSWYQQTPGQGLQFLFEYFSETQRNKGNFPGRFSGRQFSNSRSEMNVSTLELGDSALYLCASRVNGQINYGYTFGSGTRLTVV.

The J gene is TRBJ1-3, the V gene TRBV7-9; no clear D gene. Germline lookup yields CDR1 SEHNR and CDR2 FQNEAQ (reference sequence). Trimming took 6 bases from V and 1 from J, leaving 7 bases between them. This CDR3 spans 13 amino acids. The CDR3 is CASSFTSGNTIYF. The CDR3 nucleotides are TGTGCCAGCAGTTTTACTTCTGGAAACACCATATATTTT.

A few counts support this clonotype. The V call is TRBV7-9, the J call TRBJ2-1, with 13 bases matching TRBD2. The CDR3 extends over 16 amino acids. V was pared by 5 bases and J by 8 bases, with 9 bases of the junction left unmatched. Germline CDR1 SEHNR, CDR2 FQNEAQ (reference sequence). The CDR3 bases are TGTGCCAGCAGCCCCGGACTAGCGGGAGCCCCCCATGAGCAGTTCTTC. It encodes CASSPGLAGAPHEQFF.

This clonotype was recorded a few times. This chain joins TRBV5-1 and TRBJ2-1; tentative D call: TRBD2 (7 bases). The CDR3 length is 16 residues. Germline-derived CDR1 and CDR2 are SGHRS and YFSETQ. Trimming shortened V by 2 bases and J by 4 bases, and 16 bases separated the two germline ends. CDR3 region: CASSLGGAGKYNEQFF. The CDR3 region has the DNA TGCGCCAGCAGCTTAGGGGGGGCAGGGAAGTACAATGAGCAGTTCTTC. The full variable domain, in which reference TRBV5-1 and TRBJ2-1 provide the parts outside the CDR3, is KAGVTQTPRYLIKTRGQQVTLSCSPISGHRSVSWYQQTPGQGLQFLFEYFSETQRNKGNFPGRFSGRQFSNSRSEMNVSTLELGDSALYLCASSLGGAGKYNEQFFGPGTRLTVL.

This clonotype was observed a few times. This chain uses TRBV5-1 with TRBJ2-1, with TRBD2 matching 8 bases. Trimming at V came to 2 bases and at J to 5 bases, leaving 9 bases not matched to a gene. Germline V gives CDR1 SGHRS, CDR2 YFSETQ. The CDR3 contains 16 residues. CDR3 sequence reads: CASSFDPREGNNEQFF. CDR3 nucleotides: TGCGCCAGCAGCTTTGACCCACGGGAGGGGAACAATGAGCAGTTCTTC.

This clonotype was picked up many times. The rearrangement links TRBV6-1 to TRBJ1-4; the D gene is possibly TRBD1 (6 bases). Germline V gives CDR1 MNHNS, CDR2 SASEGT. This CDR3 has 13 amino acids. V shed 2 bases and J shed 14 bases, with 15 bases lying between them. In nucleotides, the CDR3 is TGTGCCAGCAGTGAAAGGGGGGTCCGAAGGCTGTTTTTT. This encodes CASSERGVRRLFF.

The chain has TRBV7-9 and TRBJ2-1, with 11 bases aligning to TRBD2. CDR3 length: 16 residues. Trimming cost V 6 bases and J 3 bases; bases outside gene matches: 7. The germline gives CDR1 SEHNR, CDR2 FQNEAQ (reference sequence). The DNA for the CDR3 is TGTGCCAGCAGACCCCCCGGGACTAGCGGCTACAATGAGCAGTTCTTC. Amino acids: CASRPPGTSGYNEQFF.

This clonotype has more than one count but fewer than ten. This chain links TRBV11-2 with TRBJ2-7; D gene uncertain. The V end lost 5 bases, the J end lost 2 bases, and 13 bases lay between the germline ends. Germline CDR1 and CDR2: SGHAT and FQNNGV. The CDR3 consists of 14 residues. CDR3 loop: CASSPSRATYEQYF. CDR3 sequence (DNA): TGTGCCAGCAGCCCCTCTAGGGCCACCTACGAGCAGTACTTC.

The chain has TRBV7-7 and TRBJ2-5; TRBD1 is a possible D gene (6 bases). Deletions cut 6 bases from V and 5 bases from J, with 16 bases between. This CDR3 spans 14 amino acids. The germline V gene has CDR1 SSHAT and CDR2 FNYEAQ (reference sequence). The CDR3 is CASSPDRSRETQYF. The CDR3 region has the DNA TGTGCCAGCAGTCCCGACAGGTCGCGGGAGACCCAGTACTTC.